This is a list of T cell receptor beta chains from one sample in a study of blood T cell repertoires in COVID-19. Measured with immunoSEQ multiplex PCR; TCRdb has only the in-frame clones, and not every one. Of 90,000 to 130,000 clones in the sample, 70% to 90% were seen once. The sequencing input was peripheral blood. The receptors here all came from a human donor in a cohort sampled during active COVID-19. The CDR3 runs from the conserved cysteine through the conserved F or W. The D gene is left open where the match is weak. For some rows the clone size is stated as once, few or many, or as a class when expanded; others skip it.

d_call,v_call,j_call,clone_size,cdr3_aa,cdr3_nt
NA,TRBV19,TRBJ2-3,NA,CARTVGATSTDTQYF,TGTGCCAGAACCGTGGGGGCCACTAGCACAGATACGCAGTATTTT
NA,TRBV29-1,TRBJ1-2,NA,CSVEDSVNYGYTF,TGCAGCGTTGAAGATTCGGTTAACTATGGCTACACCTTC
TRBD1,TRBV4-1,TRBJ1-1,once,CASSPQGQGGTEAFF,TGCGCCAGCAGCCCCCAGGGACAGGGGGGCACTGAAGCTTTCTTT
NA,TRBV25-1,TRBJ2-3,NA,CASSEFRDSKGVTDTQYF,TGTGCCAGCAGTGAATTTAGAGACTCTAAGGGGGTTACAGATACGCAGTATTTT
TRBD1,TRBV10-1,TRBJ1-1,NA,CASSALTGVMNTEAFF,TGCGCCAGCAGCGCCCTGACAGGGGTGATGAACACTGAAGCTTTCTTT
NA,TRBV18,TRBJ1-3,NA,CASSPDRPGNTIYF,TGTGCCAGCTCACCGGACAGACCTGGAAACACCATATATTTT
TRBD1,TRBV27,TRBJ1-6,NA,CASSWDRGHSPLHF,TGTGCCAGCAGCTGGGACAGGGGGCATTCACCCCTCCACTTT
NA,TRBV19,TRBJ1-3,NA,CASSRNGGGNTIYF,TGTGCCAGTAGTAGGAACGGGGGTGGAAACACCATATATTTT
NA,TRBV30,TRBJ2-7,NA,CAWKSSPHSYEQYF,TGTGCCTGGAAATCCTCACCACATTCTTACGAGCAGTACTTC
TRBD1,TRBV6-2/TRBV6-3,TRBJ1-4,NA,CASSYPGQDATNEKLFF,TGTGCCAGCAGTTACCCGGGACAGGACGCAACTAATGAAAAACTGTTTTTT
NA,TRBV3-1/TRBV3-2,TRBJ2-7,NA,CASSQGAGGNYEQYF,TGTGCCAGCAGCCAAGGGGCAGGGGGGAACTACGAGCAGTACTTC
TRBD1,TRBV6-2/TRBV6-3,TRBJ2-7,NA,CASSKPGTGSKLPYEQYF,TGTGCCAGCAGTAAGCCCGGGACAGGGTCGAAGTTGCCCTACGAGCAGTACTTC
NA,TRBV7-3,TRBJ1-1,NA,CASSINRNTEAFF,TGTGCCAGCAGCATCAACAGGAACACTGAAGCTTTCTTT
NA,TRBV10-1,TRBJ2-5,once,CASSESPTGGQETQYF,TGCGCCAGCAGTGAGTCTCCGACCGGGGGCCAAGAGACCCAGTACTTC
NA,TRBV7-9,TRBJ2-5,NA,CASSSGGGTETQYF,TGTGCCAGCAGCAGCGGAGGAGGAACGGAGACCCAGTACTTC
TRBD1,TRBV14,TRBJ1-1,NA,CASSLQGGTEAFF,TGTGCCAGCAGCTTACAGGGGGGGACTGAAGCTTTCTTT
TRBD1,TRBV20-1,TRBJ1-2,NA,CSASALQGALGYTF,TGCAGTGCTAGTGCCTTACAGGGGGCTTTGGGCTACACCTTC
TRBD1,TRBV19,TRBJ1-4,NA,CASSMDRGTTNEKLFF,TGTGCCAGTAGTATGGACAGGGGAACAACTAATGAAAAACTGTTTTTT
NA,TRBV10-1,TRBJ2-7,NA,CASSDLDGYGAEQYF,TGCGCCAGCAGTGACCTAGACGGGTACGGAGCCGAGCAGTACTTC
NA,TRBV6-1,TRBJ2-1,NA,CASSGWTASSYNEQFF,TGTGCCAGCAGTGGATGGACTGCTAGCTCCTACAATGAGCAGTTCTTC
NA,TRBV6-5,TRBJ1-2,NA,CAARDSYGYTF,TGTGCCGCCCGGGACTCCTATGGCTACACCTTC
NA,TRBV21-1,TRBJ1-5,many,CASSTGAYSNQPQHF,TGTGCCAGCAGCACAGGGGCATATAGCAATCAGCCCCAGCATTTT
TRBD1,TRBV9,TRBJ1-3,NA,CASSQDRVSGNTIYF,TGTGCCAGCAGCCAGGACAGGGTCTCTGGAAACACCATATATTTT
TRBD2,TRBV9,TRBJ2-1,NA,CASSSRTSHYNEQFF,TGTGCCAGCAGCTCTCGGACTAGCCATTACAATGAGCAGTTCTTC
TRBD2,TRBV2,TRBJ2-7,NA,CASRLAGGPLEQYF,TGTGCCAGCAGACTAGCGGGGGGGCCCCTCGAGCAGTACTTC
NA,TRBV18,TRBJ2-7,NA,CASSALPSPNEQYF,TGTGCCAGCTCCGCACTCCCCTCCCCGAACGAGCAGTACTTC
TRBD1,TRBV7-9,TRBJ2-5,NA,CASSLGQGARETQYF,TGTGCCAGCAGCTTAGGCCAGGGGGCTCGTGAGACCCAGTACTTC
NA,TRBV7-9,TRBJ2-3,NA,CASRGQTSTDTQYF,TGTGCCAGCAGAGGTCAGACTAGCACAGATACGCAGTATTTT
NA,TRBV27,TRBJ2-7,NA,CASSSPQGSTPTYEQYF,TGTGCCAGCAGTTCCCCCCAGGGCTCAACCCCTACTTACGAGCAGTACTTC
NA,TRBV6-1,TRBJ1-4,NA,CASSEVGIGEKLFF,TGTGCCAGCAGTGAAGTGGGCATTGGTGAAAAACTGTTTTTT
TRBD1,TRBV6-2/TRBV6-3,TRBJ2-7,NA,CASSLQQGANEQYF,TGTGCCAGCAGTTTACAACAGGGGGCAAACGAGCAGTACTTC
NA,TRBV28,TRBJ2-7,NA,CASSLAGKEFWDIRSYEQYF,TGTGCCAGCAGTTTAGCAGGGAAGGAATTTTGGGACATACGCTCCTACGAGCAGTACTTC
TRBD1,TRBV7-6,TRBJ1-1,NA,CASSSGQGAFGTEAFF,TGTGCCAGCAGTTCCGGACAGGGGGCCTTTGGGACTGAAGCTTTCTTT
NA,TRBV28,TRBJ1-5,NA,CASRARHSNQPQHF,TGTGCCAGCAGAGCCAGACATAGCAATCAGCCCCAGCATTTT
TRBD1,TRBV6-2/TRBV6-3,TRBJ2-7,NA,CASSWTGGGSYEQYF,TGTGCCAGCAGTTGGACAGGGGGCGGCTCCTACGAGCAGTACTTC
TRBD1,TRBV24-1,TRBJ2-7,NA,CATSDRDSYEQYF,TGTGCCACCAGTGACAGGGACAGCTACGAGCAGTACTTC
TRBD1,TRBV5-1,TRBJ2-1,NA,CASSGTGVDGEQFF,TGCGCCAGCAGCGGGACAGGGGTTGATGGTGAGCAGTTCTTC
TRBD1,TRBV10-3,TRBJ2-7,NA,CAITGTGGSYEQYF,TGTGCCATCACGGGGACAGGGGGCTCCTACGAGCAGTACTTC
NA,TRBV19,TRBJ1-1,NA,CASINRGQLGSEAFF,TGTGCCAGTATCAACCGCGGACAGCTAGGTTCTGAAGCTTTCTTT
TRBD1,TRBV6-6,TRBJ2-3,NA,CASSYETGTYTDTQYF,TGTGCCAGCAGTTACGAGACAGGGACGTACACAGATACGCAGTATTTT
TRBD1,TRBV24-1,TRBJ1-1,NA,CATRGQGSTNTEAFF,TGTGCCACCAGGGGACAGGGGTCCACCAACACTGAAGCTTTCTTT
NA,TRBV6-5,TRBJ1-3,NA,CASSYSAGSGNTIYF,TGTGCCAGCAGTTACTCAGCCGGCTCTGGAAACACCATATATTTT
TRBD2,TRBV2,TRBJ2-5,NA,CASKGLAGGQETQYF,TGTGCCAGCAAGGGACTAGCGGGAGGCCAAGAGACCCAGTACTTC
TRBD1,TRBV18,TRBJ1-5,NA,CASSPTSQGGNQPQHF,TGTGCCAGCTCACCTACTTCACAGGGGGGCAATCAGCCCCAGCATTTT